One T cell receptor (beta chain) is described in this entry. Losses at the gene ends were 6 bases for V and 6 bases for J; bases not matched to a gene: 15. Germline lookup yields CDR1 MNHEY and CDR2 SVGEGT. The CDR3 extends over 17 amino acids. MiXCR, applied by TCRdb to the RT-PCR reads, yields one record per CDR3 protein. Found here are about 780,000 distinct CDR3 sequences, around 20% of them singletons; the top ten hold about a tenth. These data originate in a study of response to subunit inactivated influenza vaccine. This chain joins TRBV6-2 or TRBV6-3 and TRBJ2-2; 8 nucleotides align to TRBD1. Specimen: PBMCs from blood, collected roughly 5 days after vaccination. The sequence derives from a man aged 50-60 years who received an inactivated influenza vaccine. The CDR3 loop reads CASSPTLTGVKAGELFF. The CDR3 DNA is TGTGCCAGCAGCCCCACGTTGACAGGGGTTAAGGCCGGGGAGCTGTTTTTT.